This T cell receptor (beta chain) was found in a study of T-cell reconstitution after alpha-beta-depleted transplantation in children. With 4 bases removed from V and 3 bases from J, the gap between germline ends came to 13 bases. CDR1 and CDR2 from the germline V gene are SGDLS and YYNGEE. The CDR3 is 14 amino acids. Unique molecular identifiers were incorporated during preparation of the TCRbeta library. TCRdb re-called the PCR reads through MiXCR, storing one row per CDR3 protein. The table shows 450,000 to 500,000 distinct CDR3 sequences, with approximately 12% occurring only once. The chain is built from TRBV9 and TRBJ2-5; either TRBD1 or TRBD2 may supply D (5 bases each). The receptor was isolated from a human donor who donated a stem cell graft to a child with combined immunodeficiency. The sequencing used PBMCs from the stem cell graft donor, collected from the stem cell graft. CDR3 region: CASSPRLGEETQYF. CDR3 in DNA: TGTGCCAGCAGCCCTAGGTTGGGGGAAGAGACCCAGTACTTC.